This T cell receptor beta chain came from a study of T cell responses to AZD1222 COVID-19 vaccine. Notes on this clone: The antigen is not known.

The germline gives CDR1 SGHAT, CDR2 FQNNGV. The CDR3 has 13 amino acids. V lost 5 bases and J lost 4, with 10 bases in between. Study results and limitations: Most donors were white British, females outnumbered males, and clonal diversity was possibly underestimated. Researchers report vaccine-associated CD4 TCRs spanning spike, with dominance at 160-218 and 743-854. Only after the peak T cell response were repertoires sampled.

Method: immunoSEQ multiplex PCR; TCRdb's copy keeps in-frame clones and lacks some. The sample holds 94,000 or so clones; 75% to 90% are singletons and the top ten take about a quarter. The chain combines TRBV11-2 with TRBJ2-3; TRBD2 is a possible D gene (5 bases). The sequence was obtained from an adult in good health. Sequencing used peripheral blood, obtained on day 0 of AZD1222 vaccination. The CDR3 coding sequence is TGTGCCAGCAGCATACAGAGGGCAGATACGCAGTATTTT. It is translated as CASSIQRADTQYF.